A selection of T cell receptor beta chains follows, all from one sample in a study of blood T cell repertoires in COVID-19. TCRdb keeps only in-frame clones here, not all; method: immunoSEQ multiplex PCR. The sample has some 200,000 clones, around 80% seen once; the top ten hold 1.3%. The sample was peripheral blood. Every receptor here comes from a woman in her 30s with COVID-19, enrolled during active disease. Each CDR3 is given with its conserved first and last residue. A D gene is named only where the DNA matches it firmly. Size tells how often a clone was seen (once, few, many) or the class of an expanded clone, and some rows leave it out.

-	TRBV20-1	-	TRBJ1-5	CSASREGAQHF	TGCAGTGCTTCCCGGGAGGGAGCCCAGCATTTT
-	TRBV5-4	-	TRBJ2-2	CASRRDINTGELFF	TGTGCCAGCAGGAGGGATATTAACACCGGGGAGCTGTTTTTT
TRBD2	TRBV2	-	TRBJ2-7	CASSELAGSSYEQYF	TGTGCCAGCAGTGAATTAGCGGGAAGCTCCTACGAGCAGTACTTC
TRBD2	TRBV9	-	TRBJ2-2	CASSGTGGSTGELFF	TGTGCCAGCAGCGGCACCGGGGGGTCCACCGGGGAGCTGTTTTTT
TRBD1	TRBV29-1	-	TRBJ2-5	CSVLDREWTQYF	TGCAGCGTCCTGGACAGGGAGTGGACCCAGTACTTC
-	TRBV30	-	TRBJ1-2	CAWSYTGSQGYTF	TGTGCCTGGAGTTACACAGGGTCCCAGGGCTACACCTTC
TRBD1	TRBV11-2	-	TRBJ1-4	CASSVNRDRVYEKLFF	TGTGCCAGCAGCGTAAACCGGGACAGGGTTTATGAAAAACTGTTTTTT
-	TRBV4-3	-	TRBJ2-2	CASSQAPLEGENTGELFF	TGCGCCAGCAGCCAAGCGCCCTTAGAGGGAGAGAACACCGGGGAGCTGTTTTTT
TRBD1	TRBV6-5	-	TRBJ1-1	CASSYSGTGHTEAFF	TGTGCCAGCAGTTACTCGGGGACAGGGCACACTGAAGCTTTCTTT
-	TRBV4-3	-	TRBJ1-1	CASSLKGVVTEAFF	TGCGCCAGCAGCCTCAAGGGGGTTGTCACTGAAGCTTTCTTT
TRBD2	TRBV5-6	-	TRBJ2-5	CASSPGLAGIQETQYF	TGTGCCAGCAGCCCCGGACTAGCGGGGATACAAGAGACCCAGTACTTC
-	TRBV12-3/TRBV12-4	-	TRBJ1-1	CASSLDRASEAFF	TGTGCCAGCAGTTTAGACAGGGCTTCTGAAGCTTTCTTT
TRBD1	TRBV3-1/TRBV3-2	-	TRBJ2-5	CASSPLQGAVVGTQYF	TGTGCCAGCAGCCCTTTACAGGGGGCTGTGGTAGGGACCCAGTACTTC
-	TRBV28	-	TRBJ1-1	CASSQLTGRGGSEAFF	TGTGCCAGCAGTCAACTCACCGGACGGGGGGGGTCTGAAGCTTTCTTT
TRBD1	TRBV28	once	TRBJ2-6	CASSRQGGSSGANVLTF	TGTGCCAGCAGCAGACAGGGGGGGAGCTCTGGGGCCAACGTCCTGACTTTC
TRBD1	TRBV7-8	-	TRBJ1-6	CASSIGQGNSPLHF	TGTGCCAGCAGCATCGGACAGGGGAATTCACCCCTCCACTTT
TRBD1	TRBV2	-	TRBJ1-2	CASSELGDRAYGYTF	TGTGCCAGCAGTGAACTGGGGGACAGGGCCTATGGCTACACCTTC
-	TRBV19	few	TRBJ2-2	CASSMEWQGGGELFF	TGTGCCAGTAGTATGGAATGGCAGGGCGGCGGGGAGCTGTTTTTT
-	TRBV24-1	-	TRBJ2-1	CATSESRYYNEQFF	TGTGCCACCAGTGAAAGCCGATATTACAATGAGCAGTTCTTC
TRBD1	TRBV4-3	-	TRBJ1-2	CASSQVPGQGRFGYTF	TGCGCCAGCAGCCAGGTCCCGGGACAGGGCAGGTTTGGCTACACCTTC
TRBD1	TRBV20-1	-	TRBJ1-1	CSASSPGGLMNTEAFF	TGCAGTGCTAGTTCCCCAGGGGGGCTCATGAACACTGAAGCTTTCTTT
-	TRBV2	-	TRBJ2-3	CASSEGGGTDTQYF	TGTGCCAGCAGTGAGGGGGGTGGGACAGATACGCAGTATTTT
-	TRBV5-1	-	TRBJ1-3	CASSPQGSGNTIYF	TGCGCCAGCAGTCCGCAGGGGTCTGGAAACACCATATATTTT
-	TRBV6-1	-	TRBJ1-1	CASSDGEITEAFF	TGTGCCAGCAGTGATGGGGAGATCACTGAAGCTTTCTTT
TRBD1	TRBV2	-	TRBJ1-2	CASSDDRVNGYTF	TGTGCCAGCAGTGATGACAGGGTTAATGGCTACACCTTC
-	TRBV12-5	-	TRBJ1-3	CASGLGRQEWTGNTIYF	TGTGCTAGTGGTTTGGGACGACAGGAATGGACTGGAAACACCATATATTTT
TRBD1	TRBV6-2/TRBV6-3	-	TRBJ1-4	CASSSGTGREKLFF	TGTGCCAGCAGTTCCGGGACAGGGCGCGAAAAACTGTTTTTT
-	TRBV7-9	-	TRBJ2-5	CASTGPQETQYF	TGTGCCAGCACCGGGCCGCAAGAGACCCAGTACTTC
-	TRBV7-3	-	TRBJ1-6	CASSTSGVDSPLHF	TGTGCCAGCAGCACGAGCGGAGTCGACTCACCCCTCCACTTT
TRBD1	TRBV9	-	TRBJ2-1	CASSHHLNGTGYNEQFF	TGTGCCAGCAGCCATCATCTCAATGGGACAGGGTACAATGAGCAGTTCTTC
TRBD2	TRBV28	-	TRBJ2-3	CASSLAGGRADTQYF	TGTGCCAGCAGCCTAGCGGGGGGGAGGGCAGATACGCAGTATTTT
-	TRBV2	-	TRBJ1-5	CASSETRVNQPQHF	TGTGCCAGCAGTGAAACCAGGGTTAATCAGCCCCAGCATTTT
-	TRBV4-1	few	TRBJ1-2	CASSQVDGGNYGYTF	TGCGCCAGCAGCCAAGTGGACGGGGGAAACTATGGCTACACCTTC
-	TRBV6-5	once	TRBJ1-2	CASSYYKDRNYGYTF	TGTGCCAGCAGTTACTACAAAGACAGGAACTATGGCTACACCTTC
-	TRBV6-5	-	TRBJ1-4	CASSYRTAANEKLFF	TGTGCCAGCAGTTACCGGACAGCCGCTAATGAAAAACTGTTTTTT
TRBD2	TRBV7-3	-	TRBJ2-2	CASSLNPRGSTGELFF	TGTGCCAGCAGCTTAAATCCCCGCGGGAGTACCGGGGAGCTGTTTTTT
TRBD1	TRBV9	-	TRBJ1-1	CASSSGTGGVEAFF	TGTGCCAGCAGCTCAGGGACAGGGGGCGTCGAAGCTTTCTTT
-	TRBV19	-	TRBJ1-2	CASRSTAEGRVNYGYTF	TGTGCCAGTAGATCCACGGCAGAAGGTCGGGTTAACTATGGCTACACCTTC
-	TRBV9	-	TRBJ1-6	CASSAHTQGSSNNSPLHF	TGTGCCAGCAGCGCTCACACGCAGGGTTCCAGTAATAATTCACCCCTCCACTTT
-	TRBV3-1/TRBV3-2	once	TRBJ1-2	CASSQGAGSGYTF	TGTGCCAGCAGCCAAGGGGCAGGCTCTGGCTACACCTTC
TRBD2	TRBV7-9	-	TRBJ2-3	CASSLGTLAGSTDTQYF	TGTGCCAGCAGCTTGGGGACACTAGCGGGGAGCACAGATACGCAGTATTTT
-	TRBV2	-	TRBJ2-7	CASSRDFEVGQYF	TGTGCCAGCAGTCGGGATTTCGAGGTCGGGCAGTACTTC
-	TRBV7-2	once	TRBJ1-2	CASSFTSGPLLDTF	TGTGCCAGCAGTTTTACTTCAGGGCCTTTATTAGACACCTTC
-	TRBV11-2	few	TRBJ2-7	CASSLQSSGAYEQYF	TGTGCCAGCAGCTTACAAAGTTCGGGGGCCTACGAGCAGTACTTC
-	TRBV7-2	-	TRBJ1-4	CASSFGPGRAGEKLFF	-
-	TRBV9	-	TRBJ1-2	CASSPAEGAYGYTF	TGTGCCAGCAGCCCCGCGGAGGGAGCCTATGGCTACACCTTC
TRBD2	TRBV3-1/TRBV3-2	-	TRBJ2-3	CASSQGAGGPSDTQYF	TGTGCCAGCAGCCAAGGAGCGGGGGGGCCGTCGGATACGCAGTATTTT
-	TRBV9	-	TRBJ1-2	CASSVLSRGQGDGYTF	TGTGCCAGCAGCGTACTATCTCGGGGACAAGGCGATGGCTACACCTTC